These T cell receptor beta chains were read from a single sample in a study of post-analysis software for immune sequencing data. TCRdb redid the calling of the PCR reads with MiXCR, one entry per CDR3 protein. The data contain about 260,000 distinct CDR3 sequences, 35% to 40% of them seen just once; the ten biggest clones take up around 4.8%. The sequenced material came from blood. Receptors were obtained from a girl aged 5-17 years with multiple sclerosis. The CDR3 runs from the conserved cysteine through the conserved F or W.

TRBV29-1	TRBJ1-4	CSVGLGTGSGEKLFF
TRBV12-3/TRBV12-4	TRBJ1-1	CASAREGLNTEAFF
TRBV5-1	TRBJ2-5	CASSGASGSEETQYF
TRBV20-1	TRBJ2-3	CSASPLKDTQYF
TRBV2	TRBJ2-1	CASRADSNEQFF
TRBV7-6	TRBJ2-2	CASSLEWTGGRTGELFF
TRBV7-9	TRBJ1-1	CASSLEGGTGAFF
TRBV3-1	TRBJ1-2	CASRRGRTDGYTF
TRBV28	TRBJ1-2	CASTASGGYTF
TRBV6-4	TRBJ2-1	CASSDTPEYEQFF
TRBV20-1	TRBJ2-7	CSARDPWASGYEQYF
TRBV19	TRBJ2-7	CASSFGHLYEQYF
TRBV12-3/TRBV12-4	TRBJ1-1	CASSLEGRGWTEAFF
TRBV20-1	TRBJ1-4	CSASMGARFEKLFF
TRBV6-1	TRBJ2-1	CASGSEQFF
TRBV6-2/TRBV6-3	TRBJ2-5	CASSHADRGMETQYF
TRBV11-2	TRBJ2-7	CASSSDVRRGVVPISYEQYF
TRBV27	TRBJ2-7	CASRPPRDRLVEQYF
TRBV20-1	.	CSARTSGTPSSYEQYF
TRBV5-1	TRBJ1-6	CASSLVEVPNSPLHF
TRBV3-1	TRBJ1-1	CASSQGGQGEAFF
TRBV28	TRBJ2-7	CASSSYNAGGEQYF
TRBV5-1	TRBJ2-1	CASSLGLGGRAADEQFF
TRBV27	TRBJ2-7	CASSFLAGGYEQYF
TRBV21-1	TRBJ1-1	CASSKTGRMNTEAFF
TRBV5-1	TRBJ1-2	CASSSTGTDYGYTF
TRBV4-1	TRBJ1-1	CASSQNQNTEAFF
TRBV7-2	TRBJ2-5	CASSLRSSSETQYF
TRBV12-3/TRBV12-4	TRBJ2-6	CASSLSTSGANVLTF
TRBV24-1	TRBJ2-7	CATDGHGGNGRPEEQYF
TRBV20-1	TRBJ2-1	CSARPSGSGNEQFF
TRBV5-1	TRBJ1-5	CASSGGDSRSAPQHF
TRBV29-1	TRBJ1-2	CSVEDRRWLIDGYTF
TRBV24-1	TRBJ2-4	CATSPRGGGDIQYF
TRBV29-1	TRBJ2-3	CSVETRPSTDTQYF
TRBV11-2	TRBJ1-1	CASSPETRRAEAFF
TRBV7-2	.	CASSLGDGPYEQYF
TRBV6-5	TRBJ2-1	CASSYLNTETSEADEQFF
TRBV2	TRBJ1-4	CASSEWRANEKLFF
TRBV10-3	TRBJ1-1	CAISESLTGRRVGTEAFF
TRBV7-2	TRBJ1-2	CASSPDRDYGYTF